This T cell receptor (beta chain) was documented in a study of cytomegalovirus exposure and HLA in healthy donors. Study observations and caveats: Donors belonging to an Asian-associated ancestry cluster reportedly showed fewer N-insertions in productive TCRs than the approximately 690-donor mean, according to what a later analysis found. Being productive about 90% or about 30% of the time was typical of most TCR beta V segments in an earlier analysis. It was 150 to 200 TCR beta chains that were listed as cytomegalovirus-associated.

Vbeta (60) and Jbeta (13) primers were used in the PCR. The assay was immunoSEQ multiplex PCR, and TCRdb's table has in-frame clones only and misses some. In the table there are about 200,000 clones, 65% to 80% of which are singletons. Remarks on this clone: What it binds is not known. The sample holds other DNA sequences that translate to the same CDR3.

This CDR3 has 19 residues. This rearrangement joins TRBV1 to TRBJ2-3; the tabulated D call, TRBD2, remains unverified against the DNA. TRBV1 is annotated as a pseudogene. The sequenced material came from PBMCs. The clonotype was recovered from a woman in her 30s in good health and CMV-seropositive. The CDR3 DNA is TGCACCAGCAGCCAAGCCCCATGGAGGGCCCTCGGGCACACAGATACGCAGTATTTT. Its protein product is CTSSQAPWRALGHTDTQYF.